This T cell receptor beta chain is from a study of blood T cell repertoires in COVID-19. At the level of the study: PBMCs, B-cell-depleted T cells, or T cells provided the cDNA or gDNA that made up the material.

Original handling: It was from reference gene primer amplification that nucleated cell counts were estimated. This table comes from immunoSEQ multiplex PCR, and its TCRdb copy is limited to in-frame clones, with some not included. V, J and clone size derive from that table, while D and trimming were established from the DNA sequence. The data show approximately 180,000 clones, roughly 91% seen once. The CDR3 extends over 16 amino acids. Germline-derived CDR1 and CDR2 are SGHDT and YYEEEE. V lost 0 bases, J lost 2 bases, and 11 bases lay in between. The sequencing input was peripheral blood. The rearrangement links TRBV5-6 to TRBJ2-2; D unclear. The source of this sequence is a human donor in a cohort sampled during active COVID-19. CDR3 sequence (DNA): TGTGCCAGCAGCTTGGGCCCGAGTCCAAACACCGGGGAGCTGTTTTTT. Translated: CASSLGPSPNTGELFF.